The 13 T cell receptor beta chains below all came from one sample that was sequenced in a study of tumor-infiltrating lymphocytes in oesophageal squamous cell carcinoma. TCRdb recomputed calls from the PCR reads with MiXCR, one row per CDR3 protein. The sample lists about 21,000 distinct CDR3 sequences; less than 45% were seen once. The sequencing input was esophageal tumor tissue. Receptors were obtained from a male donor with esophageal squamous cell carcinoma.

This clonotype was recorded at least ten times. V gene TRBV7-2 combines with J gene TRBJ1-5; TRBD1 is a possible D gene (6 bases). The germline V and J ends were trimmed by 5 bases and 5 bases, with 16 bases remaining between them. CDR3 length: 15 amino acids. Germline V gene sequence: CDR1 SGHTA, CDR2 FQGNSA. CDR3 amino acids: CASSLGGSRYQPQHF. As DNA, the CDR3 is TGTGCCAGCAGCCTAGGGGGGTCCCGGTATCAGCCCCAGCATTTT.

The table lists this clonotype with many counts. This rearrangement joins TRBV28 to TRBJ2-7; no reliable D call. Trimming took 4 bases from V and 1 from J, leaving 11 bases between them. In germline, CDR1 is MDHEN, CDR2 SYDVKM. The CDR3 length is 14 residues. The CDR3 DNA reads TGTGCCAGCAGTTCCTGGACGGTATCCTACGAGCAGTACTTC. It encodes CASSSWTVSYEQYF.

This clonotype was seen repeatedly, ten times or more. CDR3 sequence: CASTFGVGPANRETQYF. The CDR3 DNA reads as TGTGCCAGCACTTTCGGCGTGGGGCCAGCGAACAGAGAGACCCAGTACTTC. V and J are TRBV6-4 and TRBJ2-5; tentatively, D is TRBD1 (5 bases). Between the trimmed V and J ends, which lost 7 bases and 4 bases, there was a span of 25 bases. The CDR3 runs 17 residues. CDR1 MRHNA and CDR2 SNTAGT come from the germline V gene.

This clonotype was counted only a few times. This chain joins TRBV5-4 and TRBJ2-5, with 10 bases aligning to TRBD1. Germline lookup yields CDR1 SGHNT and CDR2 YYREEE (reference sequence). The CDR3 totals 15 residues. V dropped 4 bases and J dropped 3; count of bases not matched to a gene: 6. CDR3 protein: CASSEDRGREETQYF. In DNA form, the CDR3 reads TGTGCCAGCAGCGAAGACAGGGGGCGCGAAGAGACCCAGTACTTC.

With respect to this clonotype: One end of the junction is discordant with germline, which a read error may explain. This CDR3 reads CATLSPGSGYEQCF. The CDR3 DNA sequence: TGTGCCACCCTCTCTCCTGGGTCCGGCTACGAGCAGTGCTTC. V and J are TRBV28 and TRBJ2-5, with D uncertain. There are 14 residues in the CDR3. CDR1 is MDHEN and CDR2 is SYDVKM in the germline V gene.

The chain couples TRBV10-3 to TRBJ2-2, with D perhaps matching TRBD1 or TRBD2 (6 bases each). V was pared by 4 bases and J by 2 bases, with 11 bases between. The germline V gene has CDR1 ENHRY and CDR2 SYGVKD. CDR3 length: 15 residues. CDR3 sequence (DNA): TGTGCCATCAGTGGAGGGGGAGGCAACACCGGGGAGCTGTTTTTT. Translated: CAISGGGGNTGELFF.

With regard to this clonotype: A much larger clone lies one base from this, so it may be a read error. This rearrangement joins TRBV5-3 to TRBJ2-1; D unclear. TRBV5-3 qualifies as an ORF whose function is uncertain. Trimming removed 10 bases at V and 10 bases at J, with 15 bases between. This CDR3 is 11 amino acids long. DNA of the CDR3: TGTGCCCCTGAAGTGGTCTACGAGCAGTTCTTC. This codes for CAPEVVYEQFF.

This clonotype occurred once. The V call is TRBV7-3, the J call TRBJ2-5, with 9 bases fitting TRBD1. TRBJ2-1 matches the DNA end more closely, so the J call is doubtful. Germline loops: CDR1 SGHTA, CDR2 FQGTGA. The CDR3 contains 15 residues. The DNA of the CDR3 is TGTGCCAGCAGCCTGGGGACAGGGACATACAATGAGCAGTTCTTC. This codes for CASSLGTGTYNEQFF.

This clonotype has only a few counts. This sequence joins TRBV7-3 and TRBJ2-1; perhaps TRBD1 as D (7 bases). Germline-derived CDR1 and CDR2 are SGHTA and FQGTGA. This CDR3 is 16 amino acids long. Trimming stripped 1 base from V and 5 bases from J, with 15 bases between. The CDR3 DNA follows: TGTGCCAGCAGCTTAAAAGTGGCAGGGGGGAACAATGAGCAGTTCTTC. Amino acid sequence: CASSLKVAGGNNEQFF.

The table lists this clonotype with many counts. This chain joins TRBV11-3 and TRBJ2-7; 9 nucleotides agree with TRBD1. With V trimmed by 4 bases and J by 4 bases, 11 bases remained unmatched. Germline V lookup: CDR1 SGHNT, CDR2 YENEEA. CDR3 length equals 16 residues. DNA for the CDR3: TGTGCCAGCAGCTGGGGGCCCCCGGGACAGGGTTACGAGCAGTACTTC. As protein: CASSWGPPGQGYEQYF.

This clonotype was detected only once. This CDR3 fails to terminate in the conserved phenylalanine or tryptophan, so it likely reflects a read error. The DNA is omitted, as the CDR3 cannot be located on it reliably, and the CDR3 follows TCRdb's listing. The chain carries TRBV6-1 and TRBJ2-7. Ends included, the CDR3 has 16 residues. CDR1 is MNHNS and CDR2 is SASEGT in the germline V gene. The CDR3 protein is CASSIERLNYGYTFGS.

CDR3: CASSDWTGGNEQFF. The CDR3 DNA reads TGTGCCAGCAGTGATTGGACAGGGGGCAACGAGCAGTTCTTC. The chain combines TRBV6-6 with TRBJ2-4; 11 positions match TRBD1. TRBJ2-1 matches the DNA end more closely, so the J call is doubtful. The CDR3 length is 14 residues. The germline CDR1 and CDR2 sequences are MNHNY and SVGAGI (reference sequence).

This clonotype has a single count. The V call is TRBV11-2, the J call TRBJ2-3; 14 bases are a match to TRBD2. The DNA end lines up better with TRBJ2-5; the J call may be wrong. The germline V gene encodes CDR1 SGHAT and CDR2 FQNNGV. This CDR3 has 18 amino acids. The CDR3 sequence is CASSQPFGTSGGQETQYF. DNA of the CDR3: TGTGCCAGCAGCCAACCCTTTGGGACTAGCGGGGGTCAAGAGACCCAGTACTTC.